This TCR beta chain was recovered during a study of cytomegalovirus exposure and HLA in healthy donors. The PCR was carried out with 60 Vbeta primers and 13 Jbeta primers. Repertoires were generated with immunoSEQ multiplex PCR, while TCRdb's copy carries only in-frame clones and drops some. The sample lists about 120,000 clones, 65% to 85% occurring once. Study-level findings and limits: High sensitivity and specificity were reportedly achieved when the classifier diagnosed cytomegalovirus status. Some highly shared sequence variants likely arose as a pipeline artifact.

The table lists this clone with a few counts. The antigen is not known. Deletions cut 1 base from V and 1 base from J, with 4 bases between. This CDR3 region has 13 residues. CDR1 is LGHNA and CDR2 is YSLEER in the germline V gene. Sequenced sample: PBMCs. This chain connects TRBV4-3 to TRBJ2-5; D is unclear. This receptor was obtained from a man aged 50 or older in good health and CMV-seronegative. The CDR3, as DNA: TGCGCCAGCAGCCAAGCCCGCCAAGAGACCCAGTACTTC. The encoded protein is CASSQARQETQYF.